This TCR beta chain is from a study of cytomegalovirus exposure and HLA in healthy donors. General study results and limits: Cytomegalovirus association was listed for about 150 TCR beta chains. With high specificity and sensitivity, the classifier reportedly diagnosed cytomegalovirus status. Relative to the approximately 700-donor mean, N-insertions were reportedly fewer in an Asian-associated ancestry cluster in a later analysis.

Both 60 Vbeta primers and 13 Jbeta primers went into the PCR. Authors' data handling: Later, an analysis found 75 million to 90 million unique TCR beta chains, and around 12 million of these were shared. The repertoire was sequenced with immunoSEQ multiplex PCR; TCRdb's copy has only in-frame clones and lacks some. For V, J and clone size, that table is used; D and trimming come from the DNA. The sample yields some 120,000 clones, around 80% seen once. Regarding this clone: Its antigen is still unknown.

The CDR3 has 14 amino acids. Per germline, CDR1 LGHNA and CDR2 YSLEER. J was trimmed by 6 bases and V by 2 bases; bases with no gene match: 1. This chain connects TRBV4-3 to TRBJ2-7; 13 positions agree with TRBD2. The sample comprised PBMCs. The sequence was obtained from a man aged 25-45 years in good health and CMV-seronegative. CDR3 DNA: TGCGCCAGCAGCCAAACTAGCGGGAGGGCCGAGCAGTACTTC. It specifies CASSQTSGRAEQYF.